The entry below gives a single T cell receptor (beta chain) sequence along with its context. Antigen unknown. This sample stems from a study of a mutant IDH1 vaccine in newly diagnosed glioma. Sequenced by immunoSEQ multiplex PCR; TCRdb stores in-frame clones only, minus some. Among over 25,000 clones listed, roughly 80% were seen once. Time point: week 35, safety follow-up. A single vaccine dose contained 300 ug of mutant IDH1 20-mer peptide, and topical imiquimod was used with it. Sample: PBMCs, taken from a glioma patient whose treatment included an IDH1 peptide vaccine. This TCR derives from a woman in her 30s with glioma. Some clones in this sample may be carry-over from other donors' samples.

CDR3 amino acids: CASSLVSGYNEQFF. CDR3 DNA sequence: TGTGCCAGCAGCTTAGTATCGGGGTACAATGAGCAGTTCTTC. The chain carries TRBV7-8 and TRBJ2-1, with TRBD2 as a possible D gene (5 bases). The length of the CDR3 is 14 residues. Germline CDR1 and CDR2: SGHVS and FQNEAQ. Deletions cut 1 base from V and 4 bases from J, with 8 bases between.